The 15 T cell receptor beta chains given below trace back to one sample, sequenced in a study of glioma-infiltrating T cells after dendritic cell vaccination. Sequencing used immunoSEQ multiplex PCR; TCRdb keeps in-frame clones, though not all of them. Of about 96,000 clones listed, roughly three quarters are singletons. Sequences were derived from blood, sampled before dendritic cell vaccination. These TCRs come from a human donor with glioblastoma.

This chain links TRBV28 with TRBJ1-2; 7 nucleotides match TRBD1. This CDR3 spans 13 amino acids. Losses at the gene ends were 2 bases for V and 8 bases for J; bases not matched to a gene: 5. In germline, CDR1 is MDHEN, CDR2 SYDVKM. CDR3 region: CASSLKQGRGYTF. For the CDR3, the DNA is TGTGCCAGCAGTTTAAAACAGGGGCGCGGCTACACCTTC.

V and J are TRBV7-2 and TRBJ2-2, with 10 bases aligning to TRBD2. J lost 4 bases, V lost 2 bases, and 13 bases had no gene match. Germline V CDR1 and CDR2: SGHTA, FQGNSA. The CDR3 is made up of 19 amino acids. The CDR3 protein is CASSLTSASGSLGTGELFF. CDR3 nucleotide sequence: TGTGCCAGCAGCTTAACGAGCGCTAGCGGGAGTTTGGGCACCGGGGAGCTGTTTTTT.

The CDR3 protein is CASSISAPGEGRFF. CDR3 DNA sequence: TGTGCCAGTAGTATTAGCGCACCCGGAGAGGGTCGGTTCTTC. The chain links TRBV19 to TRBJ2-1; D is possibly TRBD2 (5 bases). V lost 3 bases and J lost 15, with 21 bases in between. CDR1 is LNHDA, CDR2 SQIVND, per germline (reference sequence). The CDR3 loop spans 14 amino acids.

The CDR3 DNA is TGTGCCAGCAGTTTAGGCGCGGGAGTTGGGCAAAATGAGCAGTTCTTC. Protein: CASSLGAGVGQNEQFF. The chain uses TRBV27 and TRBJ2-1, with 7 nucleotides matching TRBD2. CDR3 size: 16 residues. Looked up from germline, CDR1 is MNHEY and CDR2 is SMNVEV (reference sequence). The V segment lost 2 bases and the J segment 7 bases; nucleotides outside the gene matches: 11.

V is TRBV5-1 and J is TRBJ2-1, with a possible D match to TRBD1 (5 bases). Germline assignment: CDR1 SGHRS and CDR2 YFSETQ. V was trimmed by 0 bases and J by 2 bases, leaving 9 bases between them. The CDR3 is made up of 15 amino acids. The CDR3 DNA reads as TGCGCCAGCAGCTTGGGTGGGGCAACCTACAATGAGCAGTTCTTC. Its translation: CASSLGGATYNEQFF.

V and J are TRBV29-1 and TRBJ1-1; perhaps TRBD1 as D (6 bases). Germline V gives CDR1 SQVTM, CDR2 ANQGSEA. The germline V and J ends were trimmed by 6 bases and 5 bases, with 13 bases remaining between them. The CDR3 totals 12 residues. The CDR3 coding sequence is TGCAGCGTCTACAGGGTAACAACTGAAGCTTTCTTT. Encoded protein: CSVYRVTTEAFF.

J is TRBJ2-3 and V is TRBV28, with a possible D match to TRBD2 (7 bases). With 6 bases removed from V and 2 bases from J, the gap between germline ends came to 15 bases. Germline-derived CDR1 and CDR2 are MDHEN and SYDVKM. The CDR3 extends over 15 amino acids. In DNA, the CDR3 is TGTGCCAGCAGGAGGGGGAGGGGATACACAGATACGCAGTATTTT. Translation gives CASRRGRGYTDTQYF.

V usage is TRBV28 and J usage is TRBJ1-2, with 7 positions matching TRBD1. Germline V gene sequence: CDR1 MDHEN, CDR2 SYDVKM. This CDR3 spans 14 amino acids. The V segment lost 7 bases and the J segment 3 bases; nucleotides outside the gene matches: 8. The CDR3: CASTGQGGYYGYTF. CDR3 sequence (DNA): TGTGCCAGCACGGGCCAGGGGGGCTACTATGGCTACACCTTC.

V usage is TRBV5-4 and J usage is TRBJ2-5; the D gene is possibly TRBD1 (5 bases). This CDR3 comprises 13 residues. Trimming shortened V by 0 bases and J by 7 bases, and 10 bases separated the two germline ends. Germline values: CDR1 SGHNT, CDR2 YYREEE (reference sequence). The CDR3 sequence: CASSLGRAATQYF. The CDR3 bases are TGTGCCAGCAGCTTGGGCAGGGCGGCGACCCAGTACTTC. The full variable domain, in which reference TRBV5-4 and TRBJ2-5 provide the parts outside the CDR3, is ETGVTQSPTHLIKTRGQQVTLRCSSQSGHNTVSWYQQALGQGPQFIFQYYREEENGRGNFPPRFSGLQFPNYSSELNVNALELDDSALYLCASSLGRAATQYFGPGTRLLVL.

CDR3 residues: CASSLWTGAGETQYF. The CDR3 nucleotides read TGTGCCAGTAGTCTATGGACAGGGGCCGGAGAGACCCAGTACTTC. This sequence joins TRBV19 and TRBJ2-5; 9 bases match TRBD1. J was trimmed by 4 bases and V by 5 bases; bases with no gene match: 8. CDR1 and CDR2 from the germline V gene are LNHDA and SQIVND (reference sequence). This CDR3 comprises 15 residues.

The DNA for the CDR3 is TGTGCCAGCGTGGCGACAGGGGGAGTCGGCGCTGAAGCTTTCTTT. Residues: CASVATGGVGAEAFF. The chain uses TRBV6-6 and TRBJ1-1; 9 nucleotides match TRBD1. V lost 8 bases, J lost 6 bases, and 13 bases stayed unmatched. The CDR3 is 15 residues long. The germline CDR1 and CDR2 sequences are MNHNY and SVGAGI (reference sequence).

This rearrangement joins TRBV6-1 to TRBJ2-7, with a weak D call TRBD1 (5 bases). Germline loops: CDR1 MNHNS, CDR2 SASEGT. The V end lost 8 bases, the J end lost 3 bases, and 14 bases lay between the germline ends. This CDR3 spans 13 amino acids. The CDR3 bases are TGTGCCAGCGGACGGACATTCGACTACGAGCAGTACTTC. It specifies CASGRTFDYEQYF.

In its sample, this clone was seen once. The genes are TRBV6-1 and TRBJ1-5; 8 bases align to TRBD1. Germline CDR1 and CDR2: MNHNS and SASEGT. Trimming cost V 6 bases and J 6 bases; bases outside gene matches: 10. The CDR3 length is 15 residues. The CDR3 is CASSKDRVLSQPQHF. The CDR3 DNA is TGTGCCAGCAGCAAGGACAGGGTTTTAAGTCAGCCCCAGCATTTT.

This chain joins TRBV5-4 and TRBJ1-4, with D possibly being TRBD1 (5 bases). The CDR3 length is 16 residues. Trimming pared 4 bases from V and 4 bases from J, leaving 17 bases between. The germline V gene encodes CDR1 SGHNT and CDR2 YYREEE (reference sequence). CDR3 coding DNA: TGTGCCAGCAGCCACGGGGGACGGTTAATTAATGAAAAACTGTTTTTT. Its translation: CASSHGGRLINEKLFF.

The rearrangement uses TRBV7-2 and TRBJ1-5; D remains unclear. The V and J ends lost 5 bases and 5 bases respectively, with 7 bases between them. The V gene's germline CDR1 is SGHTA and CDR2 FQGNSA. This CDR3 spans 12 amino acids. Here the CDR3 reads CASSRDYQPQHF. CDR3 nucleotides: TGTGCCAGCAGCCGGGATTATCAGCCCCAGCATTTT.